This T cell receptor beta chain was documented in a study of blood T cells in healthy people across ages (dated by TCRdb to the mid-2010s). Context from the whole study: In model experiments, template switching captured roughly one uniquely barcoded TCR beta cDNA molecule for every two T cells. Donors of different ages were randomly distributed across sequencing lanes to avoid experimental bias. Four age groups were formed from the donors: young (average approximately 15 years), middle-aged (approximately 39), aged (approximately 60) and long-lived (approximately 78). Age-related changes in TCR beta repertoire diversity were measured in the study by deep sequencing normalized with unique cDNA molecular identifiers. Using the same blood draw, the study looked at two additional independent replicas of 1 million unique cDNA reads for two donors, one aged 18 to 30 and the other aged 80 or older. Study-wide findings and limitations: Donor CMV infection status was unknown, potentially confounding age-related changes in expanded clonotypes. Compared with the aged group, the long-lived group had more naive CD4+ T cells, fewer expanded clones and increased TCR diversity, suggesting age selection. Since profiling was done on bulk unsorted PBMCs, naive and antigen-experienced compartments could not be conclusively compared. Total diversity estimates from one million sequenced T cells were considered lower bounds and underestimates. Observed TCR beta diversity correlated strongly with the percentage of naive T cells measured by flow cytometry. Observed TCR beta diversity per million T cells fell roughly linearly with age, and a significant reduction was already apparent by age around 40.

The CDR3, from cysteine to phenylalanine, totals 18 residues. Kept here is only the CDR3 DNA, which spans 54 bases and is read in frame from base 1. The germline V gene gives CDR1 as SGHAT and CDR2 as FQNNGV. The V end gives up 7 bases and the J end 4 bases, leaving 18 bases in the junction not matched to a gene. With regard to this clonotype: Its specific antigen is unknown. The sample holds no much larger clone one base away, and base qualities are not on file.

Donors were a few dozen systemically healthy Caucasian individuals from Russia aged roughly 6 to 90 years. About 10 milliliters of peripheral blood were collected from each donor into EDTA-treated Vacutainer tubes. Ficoll-Paque density-gradient centrifugation was used to isolate PBMCs, with at least 7 million per sample. Total RNA, at least 6 micrograms per sample, was extracted from PBMCs with Trizol reagent. For every donor, an aliquot of PBMCs went through flow cytometry to measure the percentages of naive CD45RAhigh/CD27high T cells. The library was made by 5' RACE. The second PCR ran for roughly 7 to 12 cycles and used a J-beta primer mix along with a sample-barcoded 5' primer. A template-switch 5' adaptor carrying 12 random nucleotides introduced a unique molecular identifier onto each TCR beta cDNA molecule. Each sample yielded at least 3 million CDR3-containing paired-end reads. First-strand cDNA synthesis was performed from all RNA using the Mint cDNA synthesis kit, with priming by a TRBC-specific oligonucleotide. All cDNA was treated with uracil-DNA glycosylase and then went through a first 18-cycle PCR with the universal primers M1SS and BC2_uni_R. For the original study's pipeline: For normalization, 1 million high-quality reads, each with a distinct molecular identifier, were randomly selected from each sample. Instead of being binned into consensus sequences, reads with shared molecular identifiers were discarded. CDR3 identification, clonotype clustering and error correction used MiTCR with a Q25 quality threshold and the strictest error-elimination algorithm. A nonparametric unseen species model using Euler transformation provided a lower-bound estimate of total TCR beta diversity. TCRdb reran the public reads through fastp at Q25 and MiXCR, keeping productive beta chains. Each record represents a unique CDR3 protein, reported with the most common genes and DNA among its rows. TCRdb's processing, not the study's, gives the V and J calls here. The sample table holds 1.5 million to 2 million distinct CDR3 sequences, of which roughly two fifths were seen once. 20% to 25% of the sample belongs to the ten largest clones.

The sequence was collected from a human donor in good health. The specimen was blood. This chain joins TRBV11-2 to TRBJ2-3; TRBD1 agrees with 9 junctional bases. This receptor carries the CDR3 CASTRTLLATGGSDTQYF. The sequenced DNA: TGTGCCAGCACTCGTACTCTGCTTGCGACAGGGGGTTCAGATACGCAGTATTTT.